This T cell receptor beta chain came from a study of identical twins listed by TCRdb under 2016. In the study overall: TCR alpha and beta repertoires from monozygotic twins, unrelated adults of various ages and cord blood were deep-sequenced to test whether fetal clonotypes persist. To rule out contamination, the twin experiments were replicated at different times with different library preparation protocols.

As concerns this clonotype: There is no known antigen for this receptor. No much larger clone is present one base from it, and per-base qualities are unavailable.

The library was obtained by 5' RACE. Sequencing was performed on an Illumina HiSeq 2000. A universal primer binding site was added through template switching, and the final cDNA carried a unique molecular identifier so that TCR cDNA molecules could be counted accurately. Specific primers in the conserved constant-segment region were used to synthesize first-strand cDNA for TCR alpha and beta chains. To control for contamination, every cDNA library carried two barcodes: a SMART-Mk sample barcode plus Illumina barcodes. Two successive PCR steps introduced TruSeq adapter sequences along with Illumina sample barcodes. The Illumina HiSeq platform was used with custom primers to sequence TCR alpha and beta cDNA libraries. For the original study's pipeline: MiGEC processed the raw reads to extract unique molecular identifiers, while MiXCR was used to determine the CDR3 positions. For each individual, recombination models were inferred using an EM algorithm with the repgenHMM and IGoR tools. Shared clonotypes were analyzed with the tcR package in R, and sharing was normalized by the product of cloneset sizes. Out-of-frame nonproductive sequences were analyzed to study raw recombination free of thymic and clonal selection effects. Clones were called with MiXCR by TCRdb after fastp trimmed the public reads at Q25, and only in-frame beta chains were retained. One record per CDR3 amino acid sequence lists the most common genes and DNA. These V and J calls rely on TCRdb rather than the paper's analysis. The sample includes under 300,000 distinct CDR3 sequences, with over 12% observed a single time. The leading ten clones occupy around 9% of the sample.

V lost 0 bases and J lost 0 bases; the stretch between them is 18 bases long. Inclusive of the bounding cysteine and phenylalanine, the CDR3 is 18 residues long. Only the CDR3 portion is preserved as DNA: 54 bases, with reading frame beginning at the first base. From the germline V gene (reference sequence), CDR1 is SGHKS and CDR2 is YYEKEE. Only healthy Caucasian donors were included. Miltenyi CD45RO+ enrichment and human naive T-cell isolation kits were used to isolate memory (CD45RO+) and naive T cells from PBMC. The paper's findings and limits, for the study overall: Out-of-frame TCR alpha sequences shared between twins showed an excess of low generation-probability sequences compared with coincidental sharing between unrelated individuals. A weaker excess of twin sharing was found in beta out-of-frame sequences because the signal-to-noise ratio was lowered by fewer shared sequences. Conclusions relied on cross-sectional statistical analysis, since the same donors could not be followed over many years. Out-of-frame TCR alpha sharing in monozygotic twins was systematically underestimated by recombination models, whereas sharing between unrelated individuals was in agreement with the recombination models. Abundant cord blood beta clonotypes carried fewer insertions; young adult naive repertoires showed a weaker similar trend, while memory repertoires showed none. Zero-insertion analyses could be partly confounded by invariant T cells such as MAIT and iNKT, though diverse VJ usage argued against such confounding for most clonotypes.

The sequenced material came from memory (CD45RO+) T cells sorted from blood. This specimen's cell subset or site label, per the study, means: CD45RO+ enriched T cells. This clonotype was obtained from a woman aged 18 to 35 in good health. The chain is assembled from TRBV5-5 and TRBJ1-1; TRBD1 is a weak D gene call, 5 bases matching. The CDR3 loop reads CASSLAGFGGSMNTEAFF. In nucleotides, the sequence is TGTGCCAGCAGCTTGGCCGGTTTCGGGGGGTCCATGAACACTGAAGCTTTCTTT.